A single count supports the clone carrying this TCR beta chain. Its antigen is undetermined. Germline V CDR1 and CDR2: SGHRS, YFSETQ. The CDR3 loop spans 16 amino acids. Trimming left V 4 bases short and J 0 bases short, with 14 bases between. The data were obtained in a study of OX40 agonist ivuxolimab in advanced cancers. Overall study context: Ivuxolimab doses were 0.01, 0.1, 0.3, 1.5, 3 or 10 mg/kg every 2 weeks. A mean age of roughly 62 years, range about 20 to 79, was recorded, and roughly 80% were male.

Libraries were prepared by immunoSEQ multiplex PCR; TCRdb keeps only in-frame clonotypes and omits some of them. The sample contains some 50,000 clones, 90% of which appear only once. Findings of the study overall: People who partly responded at 0.1-3.0 mg/kg had some of the least clonal expansion seen.

The clonotype comes from an adult with an advanced solid tumor such as melanoma, head and neck, liver or kidney cancer. The sequencing here drew on CD4+ or CD8+ T cells sorted from blood, taken in a trial of the OX40 agonist ivuxolimab. The rearrangement links TRBV5-1 to TRBJ2-1; tentative D call: TRBD2 (5 bases). CDR3 in DNA: TGCGCCAGCAGCCTCGGACTGTCGAGCTCCTACAATGAGCAGTTCTTC. Translation: CASSLGLSSSYNEQFF.